Listed here are 9 T cell receptor beta chains from one sample, sequenced in a study of shared clonotypes between healthy human individuals (dated by TCRdb to 2018 to 2020). Libraries were constructed by the immunoSEQ multiplex PCR assay. TCRdb stores this immuneACCESS table with in-frame sequences only. Part of the clones is absent; in the studies checked, under half of the shortfall reflects unresolved V genes, and no reason is known for the rest. The sample includes 2 million to 2.5 million clones, with more than 90% observed a single time. The ten largest clones add up to approximately 0.13% of the sample. The sample consisted of naive CD4+ T cells sorted from blood. This specimen's cell subset or site label, interpreted: CD45RA+ positively selected. The receptors shown here come from a man younger than 35 in good health.

This rearrangement joins TRBV4-1 to TRBJ2-5; 7 nucleotides align to TRBD2. Trimming removed 6 bases from V and 4 bases from J; junction bases left unmatched: 8. This CDR3 spans 14 amino acids. Germline V gene data show CDR1 as MGHRA and CDR2 as YSYEKL. CDR3 in DNA: TGCGCCAGCAGACCGGGACTAACGAGAGAGACCCAGTACTTC. Translated: CASRPGLTRETQYF.

This chain uses TRBV7-9 with TRBJ2-1; TRBD2 aligns across 9 bases. The V gene's germline CDR1 is SEHNR and CDR2 FQNEAQ (reference sequence). CDR3 size: 15 residues. The junction had 6 bases not matched to a gene; V was cut back by 1 base and J by 8 bases. In DNA, the CDR3 is TGTGCCAGCAGCTTAGAGTTTACTAGCGGGCATGAGCAGTTCTTC. Protein sequence: CASSLEFTSGHEQFF.

The sample holds one count of this clone. The CDR3 sequence: CASSQDARGVGDTQYF. CDR3 bases: TGCGCCAGCAGCCAAGATGCGCGGGGGGTAGGAGATACGCAGTATTTT. The chain links TRBV4-1 to TRBJ2-3; 8 bases match TRBD2. This CDR3 contains 16 residues. CDR1 and CDR2 from the germline V gene are MGHRA and YSYEKL. The ends lost 0 bases at V and 5 bases at J; junction bases unmatched: 7.

V gene TRBV30 combines with J gene TRBJ2-1; 7 nucleotides match TRBD1. Trimming removed 2 bases from V and 1 base from J; junction bases left unmatched: 8. CDR1 is GTSNPN, CDR2 SVGIG, per germline (reference sequence). The CDR3 contains 16 residues. The chain's CDR3 is CAWSQAQGSSYNEQFF. CDR3 in DNA: TGTGCCTGGAGTCAAGCACAGGGGTCGTCCTACAATGAGCAGTTCTTC.

This clone was detected once. This rearrangement joins TRBV6-5 to TRBJ2-7; D ambiguous. The CDR3 has 16 residues. Deletions cut 0 bases from V and 2 bases from J, with 14 bases between. From germline, CDR1 is MNHEY and CDR2 SVGAGI. The CDR3 DNA is TGTGCCAGCAGTTACTCAAACATAGTTTCTACCTACGAGCAGTACTTC. It is translated as CASSYSNIVSTYEQYF.

The chain combines TRBV11-2 with TRBJ2-1; D is possibly TRBD1 or TRBD2 (5 bases each). Trimming left V 5 bases short and J 4 bases short, with 18 bases between. The CDR3 length is 16 residues. The germline gives CDR1 SGHAT, CDR2 FQNNGV. CDR3 nucleotides: TGTGCCAGCAGCAGAGGGGTCGGGACGGAGTACAATGAGCAGTTCTTC. Its translation is CASSRGVGTEYNEQFF.

Of note for this clone: Distinct nucleotide sequences in the sample also encode this CDR3. The chain links TRBV7-2 to TRBJ1-1, with D unclear. With 0 bases removed from V and 0 bases from J, the gap between germline ends came to 5 bases. This CDR3 contains 14 residues. CDR1 SGHTA and CDR2 FQGNSA come from the germline V gene. The chain's CDR3 is CASSLAALNTEAFF. The CDR3 nucleotides are TGTGCCAGCAGCTTAGCAGCATTGAACACTGAAGCTTTCTTT.

The chain links TRBV6-1 to TRBJ1-4; D remains unclear. CDR1 is MNHNS, CDR2 SASEGT, per germline. V was trimmed by 3 bases and J by 5 bases, leaving 7 bases between them. The CDR3 is made up of 13 amino acids. Here the CDR3 reads CASSDSRNEKLFF. The CDR3 DNA follows: TGTGCCAGCAGTGACAGCCGGAATGAAAAACTGTTTTTT.

The chain couples TRBV5-4 to TRBJ2-3, with a tentative D call TRBD2 (6 bases). Germline V gives CDR1 SGHNT, CDR2 YYREEE (reference sequence). The CDR3 spans 15 residues. Trimming pared 3 bases from V and 0 bases from J, leaving 11 bases between. Here the CDR3 reads CASSSDYYSTDTQYF. Written as DNA, the CDR3 is TGTGCCAGCAGCTCGGACTACTATAGCACAGATACGCAGTATTTT.